These T cell receptor beta chains were read from a single sample in a study of blood T cell repertoires in COVID-19. Assay: immunoSEQ multiplex PCR; the TCRdb copy retains only in-frame clones and omits some. Found here are 300,000 to 400,000 clones, more than 80% of them singletons; the top ten hold approximately 3%. Sequencing input: peripheral blood. The receptors were sampled from a woman in her 30s with COVID-19, enrolled during active disease. Both conserved end residues are part of each CDR3. A D gene is named only where the DNA matches it firmly. For some rows the clone size is stated as once, few or many, or as a class when expanded; others skip it.

>TRBV28|-|TRBJ1-2|few
TGTGCCAGCAGTTTATCCGGGGGTGGCTACACCTTC
CASSLSGGGYTF
>TRBV5-6|-|TRBJ2-1|-
TGTGCCAGCAGCTTGGTTGGTGGGAGGCCCTACAATGAGCAGTTCTTC
CASSLVGGRPYNEQFF
>TRBV7-2|TRBD1|TRBJ1-3|-
TGTGCCAGCAGCTTTCGGACAGGGGGTGGAAACACCATATATTTT
CASSFRTGGGNTIYF
>TRBV7-9|-|TRBJ1-1|-
TGTGCCAGCAGCCCCACAGGGTACGGTGAAGCTTTCTTT
CASSPTGYGEAFF
>TRBV15|TRBD2|TRBJ2-7|once
TGTGCCACCAGCAGAGATTTAGCGGGGGGCGATTACTACGAGCAGTACTTC
CATSRDLAGGDYYEQYF
>TRBV5-5|-|TRBJ1-2|-
TGTGCCAGCAGCTTGGCCGACTACTATGGCTACACCTTC
CASSLADYYGYTF
>TRBV5-1|TRBD1|TRBJ2-4|-
TGCGCCAGCAGCTTGGCCGGGACAGGGGCAGGAGGCAACATTCAGTACTTC
CASSLAGTGAGGNIQYF
>TRBV28|-|TRBJ1-5|-
TGTGCCAGCAGTTTACAGATACCAAATAGCAATCAGCCCCAGCATTTT
CASSLQIPNSNQPQHF
>TRBV28|TRBD1|TRBJ1-1|-
TGTGCCAGCAGTTTATTTCCCAGCCGGGACAGCCGGCAGAACACTGAAGCTTTCTTT
CASSLFPSRDSRQNTEAFF
>TRBV27|-|TRBJ1-5|-
TGTGCCAGCAGTTTAGGGGGGGTCAATCAGCCCCAGCATTTT
CASSLGGVNQPQHF
>TRBV14|-|TRBJ1-2|-
TGTGCCAGCAGCCCCCTAAGGTGGGGGAGGGGCTACACCTTC
CASSPLRWGRGYTF
>TRBV4-3|TRBD2|TRBJ2-3|-
TGCGCCAGCAGCCAAGCGTACCTAGCGGCGCGAGCGAACACAGATACGCAGTATTTT
CASSQAYLAARANTDTQYF
>TRBV11-2|-|TRBJ2-7|-
TGTGCCAGCAGCTTAAGATGGGCTTCTCAGCACGAGCAGTACTTC
CASSLRWASQHEQYF
>TRBV7-8|-|TRBJ2-7|-
TGTGCCAGCAGCCCTACAGGATTGTCCTACGAGCAGTACTTC
CASSPTGLSYEQYF
>TRBV7-2|TRBD2|TRBJ2-5|-
TGTGCCAGCAGCTTAGGGAGGTTGGGACTAGCAACGGCGACCCAGTACTTC
CASSLGRLGLATATQYF
>TRBV15|-|TRBJ2-3|-
TGTGCCACCCGCCGGCGGGGCACAGATACGCAGTATTTT
CATRRRGTDTQYF
>TRBV7-8|TRBD1|TRBJ2-1|-
TGTGCCAGCAGCACAAGGACAGGGCCCAATGAGCAGTTCTTC
CASSTRTGPNEQFF
>TRBV6-4|TRBD2|TRBJ2-1|-
TGTGCCAGCAGTACCTTTGTGACGGGAGGCAATGAGCAGTTCTTC
CASSTFVTGGNEQFF
>TRBV19|TRBD1|TRBJ1-5|-
TGTGCCAGTAGCCCACGAACTATACAGGGGCCCTTTTCCCAGCCCCAGCATTTT
CASSPRTIQGPFSQPQHF
>TRBV6-5|TRBD1|TRBJ2-7|once
TGTGCCAGCAGTTCCAGGGGGCTGAAAAATAAGCAGTACTTC
CASSSRGLKNKQYF
>TRBV6-1|-|TRBJ1-6|-
TGTGCCAGCAGTGACGGAGAAAATTCACCCCTCCACTTT
CASSDGENSPLHF
>TRBV7-9|TRBD1|TRBJ2-5|-
TGTGCCAGCAGGAAACAGGGGGCGCGGGAGACCCAGTACTTC
CASRKQGARETQYF
>TRBV3-1/TRBV3-2|-|TRBJ2-5|-
TGTGCCAGCAGCCAAGCTAAGTTGTACCAACGCCAAGAGACCCAGTACTTC
CASSQAKLYQRQETQYF
>TRBV19|-|TRBJ2-1|once
TGTGCCAGTAGATTCTCACCAGGGGATAAGACCAATGAGCAGTTCTTC
CASRFSPGDKTNEQFF
>TRBV29-1|TRBD2|TRBJ2-2|-
TGCAGCGTTGAAGAGGCTAGCGGGGCCACCGGGGAGCTGTTTTTT
CSVEEASGATGELFF
>TRBV4-1|TRBD1|TRBJ2-7|-
TGCGCCAGCAGCCAACGAAACAGGGGGCAAAACGAGCAGTACTTC
CASSQRNRGQNEQYF